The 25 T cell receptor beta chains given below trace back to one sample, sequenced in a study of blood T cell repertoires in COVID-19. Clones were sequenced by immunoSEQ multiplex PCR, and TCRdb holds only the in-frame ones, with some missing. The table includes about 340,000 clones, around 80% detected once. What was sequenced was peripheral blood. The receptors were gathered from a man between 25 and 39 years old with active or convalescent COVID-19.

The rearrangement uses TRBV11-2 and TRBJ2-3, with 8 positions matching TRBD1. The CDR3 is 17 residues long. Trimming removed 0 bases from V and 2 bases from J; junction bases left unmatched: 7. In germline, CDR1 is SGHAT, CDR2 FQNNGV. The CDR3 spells CASSLDWDRSLTDTQYF. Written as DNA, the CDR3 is TGTGCCAGCAGCTTAGATTGGGACAGGTCCCTCACAGATACGCAGTATTTT.

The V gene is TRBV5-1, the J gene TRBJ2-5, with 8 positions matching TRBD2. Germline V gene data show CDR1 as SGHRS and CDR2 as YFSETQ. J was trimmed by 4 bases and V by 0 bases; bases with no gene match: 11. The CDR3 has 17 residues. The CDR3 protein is CASSLALGGGSGETQYF. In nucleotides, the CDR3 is TGCGCCAGCAGCTTGGCCCTCGGGGGGGGCAGCGGAGAGACCCAGTACTTC.

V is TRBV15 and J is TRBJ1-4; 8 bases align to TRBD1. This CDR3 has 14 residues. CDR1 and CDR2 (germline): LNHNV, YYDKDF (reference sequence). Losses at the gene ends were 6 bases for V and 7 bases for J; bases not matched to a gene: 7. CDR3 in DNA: TGTGCCACCAGGACAGGGGTTCAGGGTGAAAAACTGTTTTTT. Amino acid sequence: CATRTGVQGEKLFF.

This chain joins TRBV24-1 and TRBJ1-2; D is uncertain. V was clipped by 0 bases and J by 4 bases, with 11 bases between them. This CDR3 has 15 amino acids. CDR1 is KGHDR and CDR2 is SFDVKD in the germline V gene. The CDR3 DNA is TGTGCCACCAGTGATTTGGAGGGAGACCCCTATGGCTACACCTTC. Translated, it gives CATSDLEGDPYGYTF.

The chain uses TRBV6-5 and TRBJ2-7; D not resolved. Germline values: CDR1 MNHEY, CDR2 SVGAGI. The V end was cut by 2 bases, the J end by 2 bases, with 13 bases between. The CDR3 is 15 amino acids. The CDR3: CASSYDSGTTYEQYF. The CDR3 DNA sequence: TGTGCCAGCAGTTACGACTCTGGTACCACCTACGAGCAGTACTTC.

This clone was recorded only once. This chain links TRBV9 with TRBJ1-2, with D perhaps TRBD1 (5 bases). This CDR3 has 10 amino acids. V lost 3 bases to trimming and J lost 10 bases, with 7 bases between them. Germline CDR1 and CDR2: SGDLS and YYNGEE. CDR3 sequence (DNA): TGTGCCAGCAGCGGGACATTCTACACCTTC. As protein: CASSGTFYTF. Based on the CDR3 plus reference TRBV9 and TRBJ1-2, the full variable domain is DSGVTQTPKHLITATGQRVTLRCSPRSGDLSVYWYQQSLDQGLQFLIQYYNGEERAKGNILERFSAQQFPDLHSELNLSSLELGDSALYFCASSGTFYTFGSGTRLTVV.

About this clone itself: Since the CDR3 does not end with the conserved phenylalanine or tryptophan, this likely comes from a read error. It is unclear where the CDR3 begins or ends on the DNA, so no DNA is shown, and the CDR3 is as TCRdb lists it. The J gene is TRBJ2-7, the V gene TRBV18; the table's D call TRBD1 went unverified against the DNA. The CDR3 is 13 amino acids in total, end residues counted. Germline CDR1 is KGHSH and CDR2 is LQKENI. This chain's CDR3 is CASSPGQGDHRLL.

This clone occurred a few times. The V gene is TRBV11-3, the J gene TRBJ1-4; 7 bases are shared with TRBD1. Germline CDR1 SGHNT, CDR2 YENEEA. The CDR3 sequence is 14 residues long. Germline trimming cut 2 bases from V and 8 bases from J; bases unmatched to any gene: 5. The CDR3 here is CASSLTTGLEKLFF. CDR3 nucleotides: TGTGCCAGCAGCTTAACGACAGGGTTGGAAAAACTGTTTTTT.

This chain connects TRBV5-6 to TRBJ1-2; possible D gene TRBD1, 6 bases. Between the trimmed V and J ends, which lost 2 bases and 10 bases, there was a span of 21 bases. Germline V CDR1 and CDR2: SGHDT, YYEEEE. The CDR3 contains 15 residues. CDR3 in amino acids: CASSLPQGISGDYTF. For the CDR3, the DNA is TGTGCCAGCAGCTTACCACAGGGAATCAGTGGGGACTACACCTTC.

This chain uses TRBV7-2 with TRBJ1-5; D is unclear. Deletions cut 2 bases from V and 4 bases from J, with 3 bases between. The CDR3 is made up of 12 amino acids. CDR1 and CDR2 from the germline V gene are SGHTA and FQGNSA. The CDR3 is CASSLPNQPQHF. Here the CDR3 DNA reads TGTGCCAGCAGCTTACCAAATCAGCCCCAGCATTTT.

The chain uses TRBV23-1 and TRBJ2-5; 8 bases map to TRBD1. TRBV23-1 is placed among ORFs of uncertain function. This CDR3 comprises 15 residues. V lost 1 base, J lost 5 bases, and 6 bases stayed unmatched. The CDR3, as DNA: TGCGCCAGCAGTCAATGGGCAGGGGGCGGGGAGACCCAGTACTTC. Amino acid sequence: CASSQWAGGGETQYF.

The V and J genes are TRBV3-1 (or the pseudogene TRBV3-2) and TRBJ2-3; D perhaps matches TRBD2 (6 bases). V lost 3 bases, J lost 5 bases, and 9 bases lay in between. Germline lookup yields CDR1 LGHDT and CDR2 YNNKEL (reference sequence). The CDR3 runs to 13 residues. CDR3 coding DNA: TGTGCCAGCAGCCAGACTAGTTTAGATACGCAGTATTTT. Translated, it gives CASSQTSLDTQYF.

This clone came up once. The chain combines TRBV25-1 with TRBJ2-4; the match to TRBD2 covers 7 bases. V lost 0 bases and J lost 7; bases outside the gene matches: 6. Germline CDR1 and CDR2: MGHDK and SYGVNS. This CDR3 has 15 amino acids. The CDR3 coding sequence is TGTGCCAGCAGTGAATATGAGCGGGAAGGGAACATTCAGTACTTC. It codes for CASSEYEREGNIQYF.

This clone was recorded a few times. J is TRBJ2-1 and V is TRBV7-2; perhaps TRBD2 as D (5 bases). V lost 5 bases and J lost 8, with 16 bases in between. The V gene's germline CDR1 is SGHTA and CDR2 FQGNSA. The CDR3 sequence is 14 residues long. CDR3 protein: CASSPTPLVDEQFF. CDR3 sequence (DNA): TGTGCCAGCAGCCCCACCCCACTAGTGGATGAGCAGTTCTTC.

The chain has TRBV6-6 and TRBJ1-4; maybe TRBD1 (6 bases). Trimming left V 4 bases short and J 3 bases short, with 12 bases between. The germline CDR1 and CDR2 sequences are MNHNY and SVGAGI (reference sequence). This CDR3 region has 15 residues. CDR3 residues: CASSLRRGPNEKLFF. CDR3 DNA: TGTGCCAGCAGTTTACGGCGGGGGCCTAATGAAAAACTGTTTTTT.

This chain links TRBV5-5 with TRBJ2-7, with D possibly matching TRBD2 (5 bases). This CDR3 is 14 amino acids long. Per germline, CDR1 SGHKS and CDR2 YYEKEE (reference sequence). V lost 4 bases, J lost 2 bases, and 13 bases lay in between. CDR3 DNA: TGTGCCAGCAGCCCCGGACTGGTCCCCTACGAGCAGTACTTC. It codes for CASSPGLVPYEQYF.

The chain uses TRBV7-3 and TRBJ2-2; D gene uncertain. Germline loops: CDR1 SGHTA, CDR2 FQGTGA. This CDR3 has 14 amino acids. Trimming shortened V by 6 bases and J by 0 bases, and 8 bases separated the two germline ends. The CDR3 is CASSPDSNTGELFF. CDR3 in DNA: TGTGCCAGCAGTCCCGACTCGAACACCGGGGAGCTGTTTTTT.

The CDR3 DNA follows: TGTGCCAGCAGTGACCATGGGGCAGCTGAGACCCAGTACTTC. This gives the protein CASSDHGAAETQYF. The genes are TRBV6-1 and TRBJ2-5; a possible D gene is TRBD1 (5 bases). V gave up 3 bases and J gave up 5 bases, with 13 bases separating them. CDR3 length: 14 amino acids. Germline V gene data show CDR1 as MNHNS and CDR2 as SASEGT.

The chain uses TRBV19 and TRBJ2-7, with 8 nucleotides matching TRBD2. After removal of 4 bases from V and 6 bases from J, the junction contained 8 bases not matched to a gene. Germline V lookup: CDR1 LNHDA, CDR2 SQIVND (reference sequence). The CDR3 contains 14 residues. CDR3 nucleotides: TGTGCCAGTAGTAGCAAGCGGGAGTTATCCGAGCAGTACTTC. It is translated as CASSSKRELSEQYF.

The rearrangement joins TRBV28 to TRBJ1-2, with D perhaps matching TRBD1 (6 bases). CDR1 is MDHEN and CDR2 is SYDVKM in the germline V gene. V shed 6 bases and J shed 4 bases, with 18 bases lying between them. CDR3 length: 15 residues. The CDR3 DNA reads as TGTGCCAGCAGCCCTGGGGGCTACATACGCTATGGCTACACCTTC. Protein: CASSPGGYIRYGYTF.

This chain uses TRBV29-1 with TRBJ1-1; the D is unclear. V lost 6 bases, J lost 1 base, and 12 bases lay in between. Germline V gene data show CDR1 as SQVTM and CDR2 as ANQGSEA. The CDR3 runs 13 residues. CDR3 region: CSVRGSGNTEAFF. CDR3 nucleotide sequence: TGCAGCGTGAGAGGGAGTGGGAACACTGAAGCTTTCTTT.

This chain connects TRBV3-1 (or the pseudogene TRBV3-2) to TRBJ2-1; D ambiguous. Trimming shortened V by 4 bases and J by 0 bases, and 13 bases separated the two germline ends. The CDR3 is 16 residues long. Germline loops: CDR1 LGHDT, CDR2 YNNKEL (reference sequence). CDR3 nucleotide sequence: TGTGCCAGCAGCCCCTATAACCCTTTCTCCTACAATGAGCAGTTCTTC. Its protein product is CASSPYNPFSYNEQFF.

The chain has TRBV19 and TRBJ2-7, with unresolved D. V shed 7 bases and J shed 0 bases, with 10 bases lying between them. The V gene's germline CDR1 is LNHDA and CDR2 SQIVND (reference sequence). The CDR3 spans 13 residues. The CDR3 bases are TGTGCCAGTATGAACATGTTCTCCTACGAGCAGTACTTC. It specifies CASMNMFSYEQYF.

The CDR3 DNA follows: TGTGCCAGCAGCTTAGAGGGCAGGGGGTATGGCTACACCTTC. This translates into CASSLEGRGYGYTF. The rearrangement links TRBV7-9 to TRBJ1-2, with 7 bases aligning to TRBD1. Germline V gene sequence: CDR1 SEHNR, CDR2 FQNEAQ (reference sequence). The length of the CDR3 is 14 residues. J gave up 5 bases and V 1 base, and 4 bases lay outside the gene matches.

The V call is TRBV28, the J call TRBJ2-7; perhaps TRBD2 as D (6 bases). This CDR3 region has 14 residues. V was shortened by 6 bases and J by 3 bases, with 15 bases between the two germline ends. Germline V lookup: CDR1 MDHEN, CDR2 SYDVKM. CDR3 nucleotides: TGTGCCAGCAGGTTAGTGGGAGGAGGCTACGAGCAGTACTTC. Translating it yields CASRLVGGGYEQYF.